These 30 T cell receptor beta chains were all obtained from the same sample, sequenced in a study of blood T cell repertoires in COVID-19. The protocol was immunoSEQ multiplex PCR, while the TCRdb copy is restricted to in-frame clones and leaves out a portion. The data hold around 290,000 clones, with around 90% observed a single time. The sample taken for sequencing was PBMCs or T cells enriched from blood (not recorded which). The receptor source for this set is a middle-aged woman who had recovered from COVID-19.

The chain combines TRBV6-5 with TRBJ1-3, with 7 bases identical to TRBD1. CDR1 and CDR2 (germline): MNHEY, SVGAGI. This CDR3 has 14 amino acids. V shed 7 bases, J shed 2 bases, and the junction held 5 bases outside the gene matches. This CDR3 is CASTRTGPGNTIYF. As DNA, the CDR3 is TGTGCCAGCACTAGGACAGGCCCTGGAAACACCATATATTTT.

V gene TRBV18 combines with J gene TRBJ2-5; D gene unclear. CDR1 and CDR2 from the germline V gene are KGHSH and LQKENI. V shed 4 bases and J shed 2 bases, with 8 bases lying between them. The CDR3 contains 13 residues. CDR3 sequence reads: CASSQQSQETQYF. DNA for the CDR3: TGTGCCAGCTCACAACAGTCTCAAGAGACCCAGTACTTC. The entire variable domain, with the rest obtained from reference TRBV18 and TRBJ2-5, is as follows: NAGVMQNPRHLVRRRGQEARLRCSPMKGHSHVYWYRQLPEEGLKFMVYLQKENIIDESGMPKERFSAEFPKEGPSILRIQQVVRGDSAAYFCASSQQSQETQYFGPGTRLLVL.

The rearrangement links TRBV3-1 (or the pseudogene TRBV3-2) to TRBJ2-7; a weak D match, TRBD2 (5 bases). Trimming took 2 bases from V and 5 from J, leaving 10 bases between them. The CDR3 is 13 residues long. The germline CDR1 and CDR2 sequences are LGHDT and YNNKEL (reference sequence). This CDR3 reads CASSQHDGDEQYF. As DNA, the CDR3 is TGTGCCAGCAGCCAACATGACGGGGACGAGCAGTACTTC.

V and J are TRBV18 and TRBJ1-6; TRBD1 matches at 7 bases. This CDR3 spans 14 amino acids. Germline CDR1 and CDR2: KGHSH and LQKENI. V gave up 3 bases and J gave up 4 bases; unmatched junction bases: 0. The DNA for the CDR3 is TGTGCCAGCTCACCGGACAGGTATAATTCACCCCTCCACTTT. Translated, it gives CASSPDRYNSPLHF.

V usage is TRBV6-5 and J usage is TRBJ2-7, with 8 bases matching TRBD2. V lost 7 bases to trimming and J lost 5 bases; unmatched junction nucleotides: 13. There are 15 residues in the CDR3. Germline V gene lookup returns CDR1 MNHEY and CDR2 SVGAGI. CDR3 region: CASTRIAGRRDEQYF. The DNA for the CDR3 is TGTGCCAGCACCAGAATAGCGGGGCGGAGGGACGAGCAGTACTTC.

DNA of the CDR3: TGTGCCAGCAGTAGACAGGGGGAAGATGGCTACACCTTC. It encodes CASSRQGEDGYTF. This sequence joins TRBV11-3 and TRBJ1-2, with 9 bases fitting TRBD1. The V gene's germline CDR1 is SGHNT and CDR2 YENEEA. The CDR3 length is 13 residues. With 6 bases clipped from V and 6 bases from J, the junction kept 5 bases outside the gene matches.

The chain uses TRBV6-2 or TRBV6-3 and TRBJ2-1; 8 bases are a match to TRBD1. V shed 5 bases and J 7 bases; nucleotides not matched to a gene: 7. CDR3 length: 14 residues. CDR1 MNHEY and CDR2 SVGEGT come from the germline V gene. CDR3 DNA sequence: TGTGCCAGCAGTCGGCCAGGGGGCGGAAATGAGCAGTTCTTC. Translating it yields CASSRPGGGNEQFF.

The gene calls are TRBV6-2 or TRBV6-3 and TRBJ2-2; 9 bases line up with TRBD1. Trimming took 6 bases from V and 5 from J; bases not matched to a gene: 10. Germline V gene lookup returns CDR1 MNHEY and CDR2 SVGEGT. This CDR3 comprises 16 residues. CDR3 nucleotides: TGTGCCAGCAGCCCGGGACAGGGCAGGGGGACCGGGGAGCTGTTTTTT. Translated, it gives CASSPGQGRGTGELFF.

V and J are TRBV6-5 and TRBJ2-1; 7 bases agree with TRBD2. The germline gives CDR1 MNHEY, CDR2 SVGAGI. V shed 2 bases and J 10 bases; nucleotides not matched to a gene: 8. This CDR3 contains 14 residues. The CDR3 DNA reads TGTGCCAGCAGTTACGGGGGGGACTTCTCCGAGCAGTTCTTC. Translating gives CASSYGGDFSEQFF.

The V gene is TRBV20-1, the J gene TRBJ1-2; no clear D. The CDR3 runs 11 residues. Germline CDR1 DFQATT, CDR2 SNEGSKA (reference sequence). V was shortened by 0 bases and J by 10 bases, with 9 bases between the two germline ends. CDR3 DNA sequence: TGCAGTGCTAGAGATATTACGGTCTACACCTTC. Its translation: CSARDITVYTF.

A word on this clone: A single base separates this from a much larger clone, so it may be a read error. The genes are TRBV5-4 and TRBJ1-2; D remains ambiguous. CDR3 length equals 13 residues. Germline lookup yields CDR1 SGHNT and CDR2 YYREEE (reference sequence). Trimming removed 0 bases at V and 1 base at J, with 4 bases between. The CDR3 region has the DNA TGTGCCAGCAGCTTGGACGGTAACTATGGCTACACCTTC. Protein product: CASSLDGNYGYTF.

V gene TRBV5-1 combines with J gene TRBJ2-1, with 9 bases that match TRBD2. Germline CDR1 is SGHRS and CDR2 is YFSETQ. V dropped 4 bases and J dropped 1; count of bases not matched to a gene: 6. This CDR3 is 16 amino acids long. The CDR3 is CASSPDSGRSYNEQFF. CDR3 DNA sequence: TGCGCCAGCAGCCCGGATAGCGGGAGATCCTACAATGAGCAGTTCTTC.

The chain joins TRBV27 to TRBJ1-1; D unresolved. V was clipped by 1 base and J by 4 bases, with 13 bases between them. The CDR3 is 15 residues long. In germline, CDR1 is MNHEY, CDR2 SMNVEV (reference sequence). The CDR3 region has the DNA TGTGCCAGCAGTTTATACGGGGTAGGAACCACTGAAGCTTTCTTT. It is translated as CASSLYGVGTTEAFF.

V is TRBV30 and J is TRBJ2-2; weak D call: TRBD2 (5 bases). V dropped 2 bases and J dropped 5 bases, with 6 bases sitting between them. The germline gives CDR1 GTSNPN, CDR2 SVGIG (reference sequence). The CDR3 covers 12 residues. In DNA form, the CDR3 reads TGTGCCTGGAGTCGGGATACCGGGGAGCTGTTTTTT. Amino acid sequence: CAWSRDTGELFF.

This clone showed up just a few times. The chain joins TRBV27 to TRBJ1-4; 8 nucleotides match TRBD1. The trim removed 3 bases at V and 4 bases at J, leaving 4 bases unmatched. Per the germline V gene, CDR1 is MNHEY and CDR2 is SMNVEV (reference sequence). The CDR3 has 15 residues. The CDR3 DNA sequence: TGTGCCAGCAGTTTTATAGGACAGGGTAATGAAAAACTGTTTTTT. This codes for CASSFIGQGNEKLFF.

This clone was detected once. The chain combines TRBV24-1 with TRBJ2-2; 10 nucleotides line up with TRBD2. Germline V CDR1 and CDR2: KGHDR, SFDVKD. V lost 4 bases to trimming and J lost 4 bases; unmatched junction nucleotides: 11. The CDR3 runs 18 residues. The CDR3 coding sequence is TGTGCCACCAGTGACCGCCGGACTAGCGGATTCCGCACCGGGGAGCTGTTTTTT. This encodes CATSDRRTSGFRTGELFF.

This chain links TRBV30 with TRBJ1-5; D is possibly TRBD1 (6 bases). The V and J ends lost 2 bases and 6 bases respectively, with 17 bases between them. This CDR3 spans 15 amino acids. Germline V gene sequence: CDR1 GTSNPN, CDR2 SVGIG (reference sequence). The CDR3 DNA sequence: TGTGCCTGGAGTTGGGTAGGGGGGGCAGGTCAGCCCCAGCATTTT. This translates into CAWSWVGGAGQPQHF. The full variable domain, its missing parts supplied by reference TRBV30 and TRBJ1-5, is SQTIHQWPATLVQPVGSPLSLECTVEGTSNPNLYWYRQAAGRGLQLLFYSVGIGQISSEVPQNLSASRPQDRQFILSSKKLLLSDSGFYLCAWSWVGGAGQPQHFGDGTRLSIL.

This clone has just a few counts. V and J are TRBV10-3 and TRBJ1-2, with TRBD1 matching over 7 bases. The CDR3 covers 19 residues. The J segment lost 0 bases and the V segment lost 3 bases, leaving 16 bases of the junction unmatched. Germline V CDR1 and CDR2: ENHRY, SYGVKD. CDR3 sequence reads: CAISDPSGLHGQANYGYTF. The CDR3 nucleotides are TGTGCCATCAGTGACCCGTCGGGCCTCCACGGACAGGCTAACTATGGCTACACCTTC.

CDR3 nucleotide sequence: TGTGCTAGTGGTTTGGTTCAGGGTGTGGATACGCAGTATTTT. This gives the protein CASGLVQGVDTQYF. This chain links TRBV12-5 with TRBJ2-3; tentative D call: TRBD1 (5 bases). The CDR3 is 14 residues long. V lost 0 bases, J lost 6 bases, and 10 bases lay in between. Germline loops: CDR1 LGHNT, CDR2 FRNRAP.

This rearrangement joins TRBV2 to TRBJ1-1; the D gene is possibly TRBD1 (5 bases). CDR1 and CDR2 (germline): SNHLY, FYNNEI. Trimming cost V 7 bases and J 1 base, with 10 bases left between them. CDR3 size: 13 residues. The CDR3 loop reads CASTGGWNTEAFF. The CDR3 region has the DNA TGTGCCAGCACCGGGGGGTGGAACACTGAAGCTTTCTTT.

The V and J genes are TRBV12-3 or TRBV12-4 and TRBJ2-3; TRBD2 is a possible D gene (5 bases). The V end was cut by 7 bases, the J end by 9 bases, with 17 bases between. The CDR3 sequence is 13 residues long. For the CDR3, the DNA is TGTGCCAGCACCCTACCGGATAGCGTGACGCAGTATTTT. Protein product: CASTLPDSVTQYF.

This sequence joins TRBV6-5 and TRBJ1-2, with D possibly TRBD1 on 6 matching bases. Between the trimmed V and J ends, which lost 0 bases and 5 bases, there was a span of 16 bases. The CDR3 runs 16 residues. The V gene's germline CDR1 is MNHEY and CDR2 SVGAGI. DNA for the CDR3: TGTGCCAGCAGTTACTCGCAGGGGCTGGTTAGTTATGGCTACACCTTC. This translates into CASSYSQGLVSYGYTF.

The gene calls are TRBV5-4 and TRBJ1-2; the D gene is possibly TRBD1 (6 bases). The CDR3 totals 13 residues. The ends were cut back, 2 bases at V and 8 bases at J, with 13 bases in the middle. From germline, CDR1 is SGHNT and CDR2 YYREEE (reference sequence). DNA for the CDR3: TGTGCCAGCAGCTTCGACAGGATTAACGGCTACACCTTC. It specifies CASSFDRINGYTF.

The chain has TRBV2 and TRBJ1-2; possibly TRBD1 for D (6 bases). V lost 6 bases, J lost 4 bases, and 15 bases lay in between. Germline CDR1 and CDR2: SNHLY and FYNNEI. The CDR3 has 14 amino acids. The CDR3 loop is CASRFEGVGYGYTF. The CDR3 bases are TGTGCCAGCAGGTTCGAGGGGGTTGGCTATGGCTACACCTTC.

This chain uses TRBV14 with TRBJ2-1; tentative D call: TRBD2 (6 bases). Germline assignment: CDR1 SGHDN and CDR2 FVKESK. Trimming stripped 2 bases from V and 3 bases from J, with 17 bases between. This CDR3 region has 17 residues. The CDR3 sequence: CASSQLTGGACYNEQFF. CDR3 bases: TGTGCCAGCAGCCAACTAACCGGGGGAGCCTGCTACAATGAGCAGTTCTTC.

The V and J genes are TRBV5-4 and TRBJ2-7; 10 positions match TRBD2. This CDR3 is built from 15 residues. Germline values: CDR1 SGHNT, CDR2 YYREEE (reference sequence). V shed 4 bases, J shed 4 bases, and the junction held 8 bases outside the gene matches. CDR3: CASSESSGSLYEQYF. In nucleotides, the CDR3 is TGTGCCAGCAGCGAATCTAGCGGGAGTTTATACGAGCAGTACTTC.

This chain connects TRBV30 to TRBJ1-5, with 9 bases lining up with TRBD1. This CDR3 has 14 amino acids. J lost 5 bases, V lost 2 bases, and 4 bases had no gene match. Looked up from germline, CDR1 is GTSNPN and CDR2 is SVGIG (reference sequence). CDR3 sequence: CAWSRTGAYQPQHF. In nucleotides, the CDR3 is TGTGCCTGGAGTCGGACAGGGGCTTATCAGCCCCAGCATTTT.

The chain has TRBV5-1 and TRBJ1-1; no clear D. V lost 0 bases and J lost 3, with 9 bases in between. This CDR3 has 14 amino acids. The germline gives CDR1 SGHRS, CDR2 YFSETQ. The CDR3 nucleotides are TGCGCCAGCAGCTTGGTAGCGGGAGACACTGAAGCTTTCTTT. Encoded protein: CASSLVAGDTEAFF. Drawing the rest from reference TRBV5-1 and TRBJ1-1, the complete variable domain is KAGVTQTPRYLIKTRGQQVTLSCSPISGHRSVSWYQQTPGQGLQFLFEYFSETQRNKGNFPGRFSGRQFSNSRSEMNVSTLELGDSALYLCASSLVAGDTEAFFGQGTRLTVV.

The chain uses TRBV19 and TRBJ1-1; D uncertain. V was shortened by 2 bases and J by 5 bases, with 18 bases between the two germline ends. The CDR3 runs to 16 residues. Germline lookup yields CDR1 LNHDA and CDR2 SQIVND (reference sequence). For the CDR3, the DNA is TGTGCCAGTAGTATATCGGCGGGAGGGTTGGGGACTGAAGCTTTCTTT. Translated, it gives CASSISAGGLGTEAFF.

As concerns this clone: Distinct nucleotide sequences in the sample also encode this CDR3. V and J are TRBV2 and TRBJ1-2; 9 bases fit TRBD1. The CDR3 length is 14 residues. The germline CDR1 and CDR2 sequences are SNHLY and FYNNEI. V trimming: 4 bases; J trimming: 0 bases; junction bases outside the gene matches: 0. In DNA form, the CDR3 reads TGTGCCAGCAGTGGACAGGGGGCTAACTATGGCTACACCTTC. Amino acids: CASSGQGANYGYTF.